These T cell receptor beta chains were read from a single sample in a study of CD8+CD57+ T cells in acquired aplastic anemia. TCRdb reanalysed the reads using MiXCR and keeps one entry per CDR3 protein. The table has a few hundred thousand distinct CDR3 sequences, approximately 80% seen once. Material for sequencing was sorted CD4+, CD8+, or CD8+CD57+ T cells (not recorded which) from PBMCs. Receptor source: a human donor with aplastic anemia. CDR3s include the opening cysteine and the closing phenylalanine or tryptophan. A D gene is named only where the DNA matches it firmly. Where a row states a size, it is once, few, many or the class of an expanded clone; other rows omit it.

>.|.|TRBV9|TRBJ2-7
TGTGCCAGCAGCTCTGGCGGGGGGACAGATCGGAAGAAGTACTTC
CASSSGGGTDRKKYF
>.|.|TRBV7-9|TRBJ1-5
TGTGCCAGCAGTGAGTTGTATAGCAATCTGTTCTTTCATTTT
CASSELYSNLFFHF
>.|.|TRBV7-3|TRBJ1-1
TGTGCCAGCAGTTTAACAGCCTACGGAGATGAAGCCTGCTTT
CASSLTAYGDEACF
>.|.|TRBV15|TRBJ2-7
TGTGCCACCAGCAGCGTCCGCGAGCAAGAGAACCAGTACTTC
CATSSVREQENQYF
>.|few|TRBV2|TRBJ2-3
TGTGCCAGCGGGCCCTCGGCGGGAGATACGCAGTATTTT
CASGPSAGDTQYF
>TRBD1|.|TRBV5-1|TRBJ1-2
TGCGCCAGTAAGCCGGGACAGGGGACCGGGGACTATGGCTACACCTTC
CASKPGQGTGDYGYTF
>.|.|TRBV9|TRBJ2-1
TGTGCCAGCAGTGCTACTTCCGGCGCCTACACCTACGAGTTCTTC
CASSATSGAYTYEFF
>.|.|TRBV7-8|TRBJ2-3
TGTGCCAGCAGCGTAGGGGGAGGTCCGGAGAATTTT
CASSVGGGPENF
>.|few|TRBV5-1|TRBJ2-3
TGCGCCAGCAGCTTGTTGGCAGGGGCAAATACGCAGTATTTT
CASSLLAGANTQYF
>.|.|TRBV15|TRBJ1-1
TGTGCCACCAGCGGCCGGACTGAAGCTTTCTTT
CATSGRTEAFF
>.|once|TRBV7-6|TRBJ1-6
TGTGCCAGCAGCTTGGGGTACGACAGCTCACCCCCCCACCTCCACTTT
CASSLGYDSSPPHLHF
>.|.|TRBV20-1|TRBJ2-1
TGCAGTGGTAATGGGGTGGTGGGCGGGGGCGCCTACAATGAGCAGTTCTTC
CSGNGVVGGGAYNEQFF
>.|.|TRBV7-2|TRBJ1-5
TGTGCCAGCAGCTTGAGCGGGGATGAGCAGCTCTTCGGTTTT
CASSLSGDEQLFGF
>.|.|TRBV7-3|TRBJ2-5
TGTGCCAGCAGCTTAGGCCTCCTAGGAGATGAGCAGTTCTACTTC
CASSLGLLGDEQFYF
>TRBD1|.|TRBV7-8|TRBJ2-1
TGTGCCAGCAGCCCCGCAAGGGGGCTGAACAATGGGCAGTTCTTC
CASSPARGLNNGQFF
>TRBD1|.|TRBV5-5|TRBJ2-7
TGTGCCAGCAGCTTGGAGGGGACAGGGCCCGAGCAGTACTTC
CASSLEGTGPEQYF
>.|.|TRBV3-1|TRBJ1-2
TGTGCCAGCAGCCAAGAAAACGGCCTAGGGGTTGGCTACACCTTC
CASSQENGLGVGYTF
>.|few|TRBV5-4|TRBJ2-3
TGTGCCAGCAGGGATGCTAGCGCAGATACGCAGTATTTT
CASRDASADTQYF
>.|.|TRBV7-3|TRBJ1-1
TGTGCCAGCAGCTTGGCGTCGCCAAGCGACACTGAATTTTTCTTT
CASSLASPSDTEFFF
>.|.|TRBV7-2|TRBJ1-2
TGTGCCAGCAGTTCAGGGACTAGCGGGCGCACAGATGGCTACACCTTC
CASSSGTSGRTDGYTF
>TRBD1|.|TRBV7-8|TRBJ2-3
TGTGCCAGCGGCCCCCCAGGACAGGGTACTCACTCTTGG
CASGPPGQGTHSW
>TRBD2|few|TRBV6-5|TRBJ2-1
TGTGCCAGCAGGGAAGGACTAGCGGGAAGTCTGTCCTTC
CASREGLAGSLSF
>.|few|TRBV15|TRBJ2-3
TGTGCCAGCAGCATAGGGGGAGGTCACGATACGCAGTATTTT
CASSIGGGHDTQYF
>.|.|TRBV7-2|TRBJ1-5
TGCGCCAGCAGCCATGCAGGGAGCCAGCCCCAGCACTTT
CASSHAGSQPQHF